This T cell receptor (beta chain) derives from a study of cytomegalovirus exposure and HLA in healthy donors. Overall study findings and caveats: Data from an earlier analysis indicated that most TCR beta V segments were productive either about 87% or about 30% of the time. The study carried out a later analysis of TCR beta sequences. It associated around 17,000 of them with specific HLA alleles at a false discovery rate of 0.05. It was likely that a cluster of highly shared sequence variants was a sequencing artifact.

Trimming pared 7 bases from V and 1 base from J, leaving 16 bases between. CDR1 is LNHDA and CDR2 is SQIVND in the germline V gene (reference sequence). The CDR3 sequence is 15 residues long. Worth noting for this clone: Its antigen is unknown.

The PCR made use of 60 Vbeta and 13 Jbeta primers. The protocol was immunoSEQ multiplex PCR, while the TCRdb copy is restricted to in-frame clones and leaves out a portion. The table records approximately 170,000 clones, around three quarters of them present only once. The source is a woman aged 45-65 years in good health and CMV-seronegative. Sample: PBMCs. The chain has TRBV19 and TRBJ1-1; possibly TRBD1 for D (5 bases). CDR3 sequence reads: CASTDWAGQNTEAFF. The CDR3 coding sequence is TGTGCCAGTACTGATTGGGCAGGGCAGAACACTGAAGCTTTCTTT. The whole variable domain, filled in from reference TRBV19 and TRBJ1-1, reads DGGITQSPKYLFRKEGQNVTLSCEQNLNHDAMYWYRQDPGQGLRLIYYSQIVNDFQKGDIAEGYSVSREKKESFPLTVTSAQKNPTAFYLCASTDWAGQNTEAFFGQGTRLTVV.